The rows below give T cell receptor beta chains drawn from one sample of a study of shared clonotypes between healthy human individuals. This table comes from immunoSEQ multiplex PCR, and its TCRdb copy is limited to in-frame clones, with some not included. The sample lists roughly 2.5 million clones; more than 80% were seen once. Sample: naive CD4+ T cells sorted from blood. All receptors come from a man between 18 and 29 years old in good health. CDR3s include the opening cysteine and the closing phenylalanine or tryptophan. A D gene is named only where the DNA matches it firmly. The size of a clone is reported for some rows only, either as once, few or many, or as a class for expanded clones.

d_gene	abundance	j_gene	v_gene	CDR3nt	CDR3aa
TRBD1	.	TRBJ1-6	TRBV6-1	TGTGCCAGCAGTGAAAAAGACAGGGGGGCTTCACCCCTCCACTTT	CASSEKDRGASPLHF
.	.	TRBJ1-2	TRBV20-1	TGCAGTGCTATGGGGAGTGGTGGCTACACCTTC	CSAMGSGGYTF
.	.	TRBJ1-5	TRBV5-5	TGTGCCAGCAGCCCCGACGGCCATCAGCCCCAGCATTTT	CASSPDGHQPQHF
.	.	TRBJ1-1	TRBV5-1	TGCGCCAGCAGCGAAAACCCCAGGGTCTCCGAAGCTTTCTTT	CASSENPRVSEAFF
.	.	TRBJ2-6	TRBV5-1	TGCGCCAGCAGCTTGAGCGGCGGATTCCTCTCTGGGGCCAACGTCCTGACTTTC	CASSLSGGFLSGANVLTF
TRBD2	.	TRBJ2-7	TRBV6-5	TGTGCCAGCAGTTACAGCGGGGGGCCCGCCGAGCAGTACTTC	CASSYSGGPAEQYF
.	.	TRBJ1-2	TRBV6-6	TGTGCCAGCAGCCACCCCTCGGGGGCGATCTATGGCTACACCTTC	CASSHPSGAIYGYTF
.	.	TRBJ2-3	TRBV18	TGTGCCAGCTCACCCCCGGCGGCGGTTGGAGATACGCAGTATTTT	CASSPPAAVGDTQYF
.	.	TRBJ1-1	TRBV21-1	TGTGCCAGTCTTAGACAGCCCGAGAACACTGAAGCTTTCTTT	CASLRQPENTEAFF
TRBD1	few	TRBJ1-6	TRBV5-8	TGTGCCAGCAGCCCGCTTGGGGGACAGGGGACTAATTCACCCCTCCACTTT	CASSPLGGQGTNSPLHF
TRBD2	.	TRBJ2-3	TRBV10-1	TGCGCCAGCAGTGAACTACCGGGACTAGCGGGAGTTGGAAGCACAGATACGCAGTATTTT	CASSELPGLAGVGSTDTQYF
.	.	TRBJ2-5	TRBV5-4	TGTGCCAGCAGCCCGGACCTACAGTACCAAGAGACCCAGTACTTC	CASSPDLQYQETQYF
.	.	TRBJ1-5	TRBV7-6	TGTGCCAGCAGCTTAGAAACAGGCCAGCCCCAGCATTTT	CASSLETGQPQHF
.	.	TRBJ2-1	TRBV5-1	TGCGCCAGCAGCGCCGAGGACCGAGTCTACAATGAGCAGTTCTTC	CASSAEDRVYNEQFF
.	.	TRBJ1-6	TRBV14	TGTGCCAGCAGCCAAGTCTTTTCAGGGATCGGTTATAATTCACCCCTCCACTTT	CASSQVFSGIGYNSPLHF